The clone carrying this T cell receptor beta chain showed up just a few times. Construction of the TCR beta libraries employed iRepertoire HTBI primers in conjunction with Arm-PCR of CDR3 regions. TCRdb passed the multiplex PCR reads through MiXCR, listing each CDR3 protein once. In the table there are approximately 690,000 distinct CDR3 sequences, about 30% of which are singletons. There are 14 residues in the CDR3. Per the germline V gene, CDR1 is SEHNR and CDR2 is FQNEAQ (reference sequence). Trimming pared 3 bases from V and 6 bases from J, leaving 14 bases between. Regarding time point: persistent/refractory GD, antithyroid drugs over 5 years with positive TRAb. RNA from PBMCs was the source of the TCR library. Tubes containing EDTA received roughly 10 milliliters of drawn peripheral blood. The data are from a study of regulatory T cells in long-lasting Graves disease.

This receptor was taken from a female donor with Graves disease. Sequenced material: peripheral blood mononuclear cells (PBMCs), taken when the disease was refractory, from a patient treated with antithyroid drugs. This chain uses TRBV7-9 with TRBJ1-2; D not certain. CDR3 region: CASSFIDGNHGYTF. CDR3 nucleotide sequence: TGTGCCAGCAGCTTCATCGACGGGAATCATGGCTACACCTTC.